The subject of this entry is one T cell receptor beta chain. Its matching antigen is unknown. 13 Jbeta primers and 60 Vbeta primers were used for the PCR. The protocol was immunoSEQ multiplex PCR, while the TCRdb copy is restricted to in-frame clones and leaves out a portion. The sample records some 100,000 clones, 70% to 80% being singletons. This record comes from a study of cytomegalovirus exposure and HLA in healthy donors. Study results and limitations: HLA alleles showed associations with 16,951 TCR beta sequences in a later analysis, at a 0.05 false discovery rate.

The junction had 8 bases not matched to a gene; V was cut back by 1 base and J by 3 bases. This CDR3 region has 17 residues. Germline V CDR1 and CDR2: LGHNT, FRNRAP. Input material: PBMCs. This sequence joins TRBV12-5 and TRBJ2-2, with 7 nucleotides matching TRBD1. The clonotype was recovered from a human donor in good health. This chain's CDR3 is CASGLATGTDYTGELFF. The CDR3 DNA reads TGTGCTAGTGGTTTGGCCACCGGGACAGACTACACCGGGGAGCTGTTTTTT.